This T cell receptor (beta chain) was profiled in a study of T cell responses to AZD1222 COVID-19 vaccine. Background on the study: Second doses were pooled across both intervals (about 4 or about 12 weeks). General study points: At study baseline, merely a handful of AZD1222 recipients were seropositive. Donors were chiefly white British, with a greater number of females, and clonal diversity was perhaps underestimated.

V was trimmed by 2 bases and J by 0 bases, leaving 10 bases between them. The germline V gene encodes CDR1 ENHRY and CDR2 SYGVKD. CDR3 size: 15 residues. TCRdb keeps only in-frame clones here, not all; method: immunoSEQ multiplex PCR. The data show roughly 260,000 clones, just over 90% seen once. Of note for this clone: Its antigen is not identified.

This clonotype originated in an adult in good health. This rearrangement joins TRBV10-3 to TRBJ1-1; tentatively, D is TRBD1 (5 bases). Source: peripheral blood, taken on day 0 of AZD1222 vaccination. The CDR3 region has the DNA TGTGCCATCAGTGAGCCCGGGGGACTGAACACTGAAGCTTTCTTT. Amino acid sequence: CAISEPGGLNTEAFF.